This TCR beta chain was recorded in a study of blood T cells in healthy people across ages. Regarding the study as a whole: Both higher diversity and more naive CD4+ cells marked long-lived donors when set against aged donors.

Per the germline V gene, CDR1 is LGHDT and CDR2 is YNNKEL (reference sequence). The CDR3 runs to 16 residues. Concerning this clonotype itself: Its specificity is unknown.

There were at least 5.5 micrograms of total RNA extracted from every sample. Together with a sample-barcoded 5' primer, a J-beta primer mix was included in a second PCR lasting about 6 to 11 cycles. Each cDNA was tagged by a template-switch adaptor containing 12 random nucleotides. TCRdb independently ran MiXCR on the 5' RACE reads; one entry per CDR3 protein. The sample shows over 1.5 million distinct CDR3 sequences, approximately 50% of them seen only once. The TCR sequence derives from a middle-aged woman in good health. Material for sequencing was blood. V usage is TRBV3-1 and J usage is TRBJ2-1; 7 bases match TRBD2. The DNA end is a closer match to TRBJ2-7, so the J assignment may be wrong. CDR3 coding DNA: TGTGCCAGCAGCGGGACTAAGCGGGAATCCTACAATGAGCAGTACTTC. Amino acids: CASSGTKRESYNEQYF.